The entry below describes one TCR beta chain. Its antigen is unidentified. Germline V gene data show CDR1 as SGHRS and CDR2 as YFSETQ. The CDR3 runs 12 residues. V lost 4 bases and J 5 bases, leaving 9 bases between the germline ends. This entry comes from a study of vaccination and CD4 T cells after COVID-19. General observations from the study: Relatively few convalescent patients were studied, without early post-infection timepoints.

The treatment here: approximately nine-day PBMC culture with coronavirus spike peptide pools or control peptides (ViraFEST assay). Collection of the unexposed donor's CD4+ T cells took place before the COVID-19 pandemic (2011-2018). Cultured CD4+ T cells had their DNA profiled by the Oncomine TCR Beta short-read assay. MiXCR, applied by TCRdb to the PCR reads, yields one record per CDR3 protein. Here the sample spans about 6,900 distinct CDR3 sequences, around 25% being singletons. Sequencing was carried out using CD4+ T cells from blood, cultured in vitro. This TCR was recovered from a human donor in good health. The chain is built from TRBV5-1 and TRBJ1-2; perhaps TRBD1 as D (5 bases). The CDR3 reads CASSIDRYGYTF. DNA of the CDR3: TGCGCCAGCAGCATAGACAGATATGGCTACACCTTC.